This T cell receptor beta chain appears in the sequencing data of a study of cytomegalovirus exposure and HLA in healthy donors. Study-level results: In a later analysis, DRB1 alleles had the most associated TCRs; HLA-C alleles the fewest.

A multiplex PCR was run with 60 Vbeta primers and 13 Jbeta primers. Profiled with immunoSEQ multiplex PCR; TCRdb holds only in-frame clones, not every one. The sample consists of around 99,000 clones, around 77% of them appearing once. Per germline, CDR1 LNHDA and CDR2 SQIVND (reference sequence). Trimming took 1 base from V and 2 from J; bases not matched to a gene: 13. The CDR3 consists of 20 residues. As concerns this clone: Antigen unknown.

The chain combines TRBV19 with TRBJ2-1; TRBD2 aligns across 11 bases. This TCR derives from a man in his forties in good health and CMV-seronegative. Sequenced sample: PBMCs. The CDR3 region is CASSIAGLAGVVGPYNEQFF. In DNA, the CDR3 is TGTGCCAGTAGTATAGCCGGACTAGCGGGCGTCGTTGGCCCCTACAATGAGCAGTTCTTC.